Here is one TCR beta chain with its context. Its cognate antigen has yet to be identified. The record has no base qualities; no much larger clone is one base away. The CDR3, from cysteine to phenylalanine, totals 14 residues. Solely the CDR3 DNA is kept, with 42 bases framed from the first base. The CDR1 and CDR2 encoded by the germline V gene are MNHEY and SVGAGI. V is reduced by 6 bases and J by 1 base, leaving a spacing of 12 bases between them. This specimen comes from a study of cytomegalovirus exposure and HLA in healthy donors (dated by TCRdb to 2015 to 2018). Regarding the research as a whole: An earlier analysis of some 550 of the donors reported roughly 300 Gb of sequence data and 117 million unique TCR beta sequences from 150 million to 200 million T cells. An earlier analysis of 587 of the donors used high-throughput TCR beta sequencing to judge whether each TCR beta V gene segment behaved as functional or pseudogenic. Rather than using new phenotypic data, the later analysis identified candidate immune exposures from TCR beta sequences and from how often those sequences occurred across donors. A later genetic analysis took genome-wide SNP genotypes for 398 of the 666 donors and used that subset as a discovery cohort. An early release that covered about 600 HLA-typed donors contained 250 to 350 gigabases of sequencing data and tens of millions of unique TCR sequences. Among the roughly 390 genotyped donors, under 90% belonged to the genetic ancestry cluster associated with self-reported Caucasian donors. Both class I and class II loci were covered by HLA typing, at four-digit resolution. The study profiled the T cell repertoires of more than 500 subjects by immunosequencing and related them to cytomegalovirus serostatus. The study was designed to test whether signatures of past pathogen exposure could be identified by cataloging public T cell receptors. Across roughly 420 genotyped donors of the cohort, an average of roughly 250,000 unique TCR beta nucleotide sequences per donor were sequenced, and roughly 18% of those sequences were non-productive. To predict cytomegalovirus infection status, the study brought together high-throughput TCR immunosequencing, statistical association of individual TCRs with disease status, and machine learning. A handful of DR-DQ haplotypes were handled as single units for association and clustering because linkage in the cohort was strong. Every repertoire in the discovery cohort had been generated on one and the same sequencing platform. A separate validation cohort of about 110 different subjects was used in addition to the roughly 700-subject first cohort. The number of typed donors differed by locus: roughly 629-630 for A, B, C, DRB1 and DQB1; 522 for DQA1; some 610 for DPA1; and roughly 450 for DPB1. In a later analysis, previously published TCR beta repertoires from hundreds of donors were re-analyzed and high-resolution HLA genotyping was added so that TCR occurrence patterns could be studied. Donor age, sex, ethnicity and CMV serostatus were compiled alongside the repertoire data.

Overall results and qualifications from the work: In vitro tests confirmed that a few of the cytomegalovirus-associated TCR beta chains recognize cytomegalovirus antigens. According to the authors, the approach could potentially be generalized to other disease states and immunological phenotypes. Specific HLA alleles were associated with over 15,000 TCR beta sequences at a false discovery rate of 0.05 in a later analysis. Assigning TCR associations to individual alleles was difficult when HLA alleles, especially DR and DQ, strongly co-occurred. In an earlier analysis of over 550 of the donors, most TCR beta V segments were observed in productive rearrangements about 87% or about 30% of the time, broadly matching IMGT annotations. In a later analysis, several top co-occurrence clusters were reported to appear linked to parvovirus B19, influenza, CMV and Epstein-Barr virus. The classifier was reported to diagnose cytomegalovirus status with high specificity and sensitivity in both the original cohort and the validation cohort. Compared with equally common non-associated chains, HLA-associated TCR beta chains in a later analysis were more clonally expanded and had lower generation probabilities. Correlated functional status among segregating V segments might be attributable to linkage disequilibrium, but an unknown experimental factor could not be ruled out. A further reported finding was that TCR beta sequences accurately predicted the HLA-A and HLA-B alleles for most subjects in the first cohort. Most TCR sequences were seen in very few donors, while some public TCRs were found in many individuals. Compared with the approximately 700-donor mean, donors in an Asian-associated ancestry cluster had fewer N-insertions in productive TCRs, according to a later genetic analysis. According to a later analysis, TCR association rates differed among HLA loci, with DRB1 alleles showing the most associated TCRs and HLA-C alleles showing the fewest. Presence/absence analyses assumed roughly uniform sequencing depth across donors, an assumption that may not hold. A group of highly shared sequence variants was considered likely to be a technical artifact of the sequencing pipeline. The cohort was sequenced for TCR beta chains only, and without alpha or paired-chain data the features that could be detected were limited. An association between a missense DCLRE1C variant and V-gene and J-gene trimming of TCR beta chains was found in a later genetic analysis and replicated in an independent cohort. The study gave a list of under 200 TCR beta chains associated with cytomegalovirus. In a later analysis, most CMV-associated TCR beta chains were found to appear HLA-restricted, with HLA associations seemingly driven largely by CMV exposure. Because HLA typing was unavailable for some donors at each locus, only the typed subset was used in association tests. The earlier analysis of about 600 of the donors excluded seventeen rarely observed V segments, including chromosome 9 orphons, because counts were too low. Immune exposure information for the cohort was limited to CMV serostatus. The 87-base-pair reads could not distinguish some IMGT-functional V segments, including TRBV6-2 and TRBV6-3, so those segments were excluded.

The library was built by means of the immunoSEQ multiplex PCR assay. For the multiplex PCR, a mixture combining 60 forward primers for TCR Vbeta segments and 13 reverse primers for TCR Jbeta segments was used. The CDR3 region of rearranged TCR beta genes was amplified from genomic DNA with a multiplex PCR assay. Amplified TCR beta libraries were sequenced as 87-base-pair reads on the Illumina HiSeq System. The study's processing was this. A later analysis tallied 80 million to 95 million unique TCR beta chains across the 610 or so repertoires, and approximately 9.9 million of those chains were shared by two or more donors. A nearest-neighbor algorithm error-corrected the raw reads and collapsed the reads into unique sequences, merging closely related sequences to remove PCR and sequencing errors. V, D and J gene segments were assigned by aligning CDR3 sequences to IMGT reference sequences. Each retained sequence needed at least a six-nucleotide match to both a V gene segment and a J gene segment. Rearrangements were called productive when the CDR3 lacked stop codons and stayed in frame with V and J; all others were non-productive. CDR3 was defined according to IMGT convention as the region running from the second conserved V-encoded cysteine to the conserved J-encoded phenylalanine. The earlier analysis of more than 450 of the donors excluded sequences that lacked an unambiguous match to a single V gene segment. In an earlier analysis of approximately 560 of the donors, a V segment was called functional when productive rearrangements were above 56.7%, and segregating when the standard deviation between donors exceeded 5%. A statistical classification framework was built to diagnose cytomegalovirus status from the catalog of TCR beta chain sequences. A later analysis assigned V and J genes by comparing TCR nucleotide sequences with IMGT/GENE-DB human TR gene sequences. The TCRdist pipeline was used in a later analysis to assign CDR3 sequences and most-parsimonious VDJ recombination scenarios. In a later analysis, each TCR beta chain was defined by its CDR3 amino acid sequence together with its V-gene family, and reads lacking a unique V-gene family were excluded. As a way to deal with suspected cross-contamination and a sequencing artifact, a later analysis dropped 500 to 700 nucleotide sequences that were highly shared and had low generation probability. In a later analysis, a clonal expansion index for each public chain was calculated from normalized within-repertoire ranks of inferred template counts. Generation probabilities in a later analysis came from a VDJ recombination model fitted to out-of-frame rearrangements, and those results were checked against IGoR. A later analysis scored TCR-TCR, TCR-HLA and TCR-CMV co-occurrence with hypergeometric tests, applying a repertoire-size bias correction to TCR pairs. In a later analysis, false discovery rates were estimated by permuting HLA or CMV assignments 20 times. In a later analysis, co-occurring TCRs were grouped using DBSCAN, with TCRdist sequence similarity added in when clustering inside HLA-allele-positive subsets. Repertoires with fewer than 30,000 or more than 120,000 public chains, plus five repertoires with anomalous nucleotide sharing, were excluded from co-occurrence clustering. TCRdb stores this immuneACCESS table with in-frame sequences only. Part of the clones is absent; in the studies checked, under half of the shortfall reflects unresolved V genes, and no reason is known for the rest. That table supplies the V and J calls and clone size; D and trimming were determined from the DNA. The sample table records under 150,000 clones; approximately 80% of these occur just once. The ten largest account for 5% to 6% of the sample.

The cohort comprised 550 to 700 healthy bone marrow donors. At the time of sampling, every cohort member was nominally healthy, though immune exposures that went unrecorded were likely present. The donor tested CMV seropositive, placing the donor among the approximately 290 seropositive members of the cohort. A peripheral blood sample was collected from each donor, and TCR beta sequencing was performed on peripheral blood mononuclear cells. The Qiagen DNeasy Blood Extraction Kit was used to extract genomic DNA from the blood cell samples. The receptor chain draws on TRBV6-5 and TRBJ1-1, with the D gene call left open. Sequenced material: PBMCs. The sequence was obtained from a woman in her thirties in good health and CMV-seropositive. The DNA reads TGTGCCAGCAGGGGCGGGTTATCGAACACTGAAGCTTTCTTT. Translated, it gives CASRGGLSNTEAFF.